The clone carrying this T cell receptor beta chain was found a few times. Its antigen remains unidentified. 13 Jbeta primers and 60 Vbeta primers were used for the PCR. Assay used: immunoSEQ multiplex PCR; TCRdb lists only in-frame clones, some missing. The profile covers 200,000 to 250,000 clones, with 77% appearing a single time and 2.5% to 3.5% taken by the ten largest. This entry belongs to a study of cytomegalovirus exposure and HLA in healthy donors. Whole-study results and caveats: Among the most significant clusters, several appeared linked to common viral pathogens in a later analysis.

Between the trimmed V and J ends, which lost 0 bases and 6 bases, there was a span of 9 bases. CDR1 is MNHEY, CDR2 SVGAGI, per germline. The CDR3 runs to 14 residues. This chain uses TRBV6-5 with TRBJ2-1; D may be TRBD1 (6 bases). The sequence came from a woman aged 60-75 years in good health and CMV-seropositive. Source material: PBMCs. This CDR3 reads CASSYSKGGNEQFF. The DNA for the CDR3 is TGTGCCAGCAGTTACTCGAAAGGGGGCAATGAGCAGTTCTTC.